Sequencing of this T cell receptor beta chain was carried out in a study of shared clonotypes between healthy human individuals. Study background: Per-donor plates numbered three CD4 naive, three CD4 memory, two CD8 naive and one CD8 memory.

Whole-study findings and limits: Genetic and exposure-history diversity was limited by the few donors. Rarefaction curves obtained for sorted subsets showed sequencing incomplete despite large depth.

Points on this clone: Its antigen is not identified.

V lost 4 bases and J lost 4, with 11 bases in between. CDR1 is MNHNS and CDR2 is SASEGT in the germline V gene. This CDR3 has 14 amino acids. Assay runs were performed at deep level. TCRdb's table, derived via immunoSEQ multiplex PCR, lists solely in-frame clones and lacks some. The data show roughly 1.4 million clones, 98% seen once. The receptor was isolated from a man aged 30 to 39 in good health. The chain employs TRBV6-1 and TRBJ2-1; D not certain. Source material: naive CD4+ T cells sorted from blood. The subset here: CD45RA+ positively selected. CDR3 amino acids: CASSVSMGYNEQFF. The CDR3 coding sequence is TGTGCCAGCAGTGTATCTATGGGGTACAATGAGCAGTTCTTC.